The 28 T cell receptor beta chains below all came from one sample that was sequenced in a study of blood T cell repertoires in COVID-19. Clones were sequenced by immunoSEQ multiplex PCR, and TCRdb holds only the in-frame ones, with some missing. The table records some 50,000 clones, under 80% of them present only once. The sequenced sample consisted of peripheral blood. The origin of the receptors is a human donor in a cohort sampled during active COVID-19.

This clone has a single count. The CDR3 reads CAWLYRAYQPQHF. The DNA of the CDR3 is TGTGCCTGGTTGTACAGGGCCTATCAGCCCCAGCATTTT. The chain uses TRBV30 and TRBJ1-5, with TRBD1 as a possible D gene (6 bases). Germline-derived CDR1 and CDR2 are GTSNPN and SVGIG (reference sequence). The length of the CDR3 is 13 residues. Trimming cost V 5 bases and J 5 bases, with 13 bases left between them. Full variable domain (outside the CDR3, taken from reference TRBV30 and TRBJ1-5): SQTIHQWPATLVQPVGSPLSLECTVEGTSNPNLYWYRQAAGRGLQLLFYSVGIGQISSEVPQNLSASRPQDRQFILSSKKLLLSDSGFYLCAWLYRAYQPQHFGDGTRLSIL.

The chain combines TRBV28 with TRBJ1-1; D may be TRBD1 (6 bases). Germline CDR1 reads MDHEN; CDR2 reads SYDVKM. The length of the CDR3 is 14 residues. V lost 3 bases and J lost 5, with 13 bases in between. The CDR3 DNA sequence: TGTGCCAGCAGTTTCTTACAGGGACGAACTGAAGCTTTCTTT. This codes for CASSFLQGRTEAFF.

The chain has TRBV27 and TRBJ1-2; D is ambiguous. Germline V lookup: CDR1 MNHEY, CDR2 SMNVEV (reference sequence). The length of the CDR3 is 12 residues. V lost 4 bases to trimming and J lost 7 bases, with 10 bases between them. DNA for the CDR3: TGTGCCAGCAGTTATAGAGGGTCTGGCTACACCTTC. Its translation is CASSYRGSGYTF.

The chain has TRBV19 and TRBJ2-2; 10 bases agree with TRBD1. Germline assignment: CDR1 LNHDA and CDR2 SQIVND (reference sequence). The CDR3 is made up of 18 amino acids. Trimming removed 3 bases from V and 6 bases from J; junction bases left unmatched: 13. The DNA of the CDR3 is TGTGCCAGTAGTATCTGGGACAGGGGTTTAAGGTCGGCCGGGGAGCTGTTTTTT. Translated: CASSIWDRGLRSAGELFF.

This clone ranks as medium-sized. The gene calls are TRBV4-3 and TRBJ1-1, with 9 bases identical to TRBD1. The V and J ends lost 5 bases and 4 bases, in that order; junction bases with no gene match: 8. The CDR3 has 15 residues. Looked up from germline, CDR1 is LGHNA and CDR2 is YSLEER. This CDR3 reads CASSKGDRVSTEAFF. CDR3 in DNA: TGCGCCAGCAGCAAAGGGGACAGGGTATCCACTGAAGCTTTCTTT.

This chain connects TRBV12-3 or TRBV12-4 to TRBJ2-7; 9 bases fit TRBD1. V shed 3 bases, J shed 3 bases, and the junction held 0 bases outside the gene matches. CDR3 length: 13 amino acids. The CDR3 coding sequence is TGTGCCAGCAGTTTGGGACAGGGCTACGAGCAGTACTTC. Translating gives CASSLGQGYEQYF.

The CDR3 DNA reads TGTGCCAGCAGCTTAGCCCCGTGGGGCGCTTTTGGCGAGCAGTACTTC. Amino acids: CASSLAPWGAFGEQYF. The chain recombines TRBV7-2 with TRBJ2-7, with a weak D call TRBD1 (5 bases). The CDR3 covers 16 residues. Trimming left V 0 bases short and J 6 bases short, with 18 bases between. Germline V gives CDR1 SGHTA, CDR2 FQGNSA.

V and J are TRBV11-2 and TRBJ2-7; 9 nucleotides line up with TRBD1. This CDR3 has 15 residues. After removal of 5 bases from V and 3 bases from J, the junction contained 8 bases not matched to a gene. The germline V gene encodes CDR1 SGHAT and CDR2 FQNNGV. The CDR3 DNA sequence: TGTGCCAGCAGCGCCTGGACAGGGGAGGACTACGAGCAGTACTTC. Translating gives CASSAWTGEDYEQYF.

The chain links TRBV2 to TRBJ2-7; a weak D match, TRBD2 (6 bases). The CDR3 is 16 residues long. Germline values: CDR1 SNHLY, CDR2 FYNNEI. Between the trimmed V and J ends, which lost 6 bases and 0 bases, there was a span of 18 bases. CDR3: CASSGRDLPVSYEQYF. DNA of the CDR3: TGTGCCAGCAGCGGCCGGGACTTGCCCGTCTCCTACGAGCAGTACTTC.

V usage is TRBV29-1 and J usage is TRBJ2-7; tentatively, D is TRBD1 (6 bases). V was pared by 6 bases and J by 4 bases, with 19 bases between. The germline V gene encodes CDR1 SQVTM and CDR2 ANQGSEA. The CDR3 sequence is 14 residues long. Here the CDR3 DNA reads TGCAGCGTCGCATTGGGTCTTCAGGGGTACGAGCAGTACTTC. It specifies CSVALGLQGYEQYF.

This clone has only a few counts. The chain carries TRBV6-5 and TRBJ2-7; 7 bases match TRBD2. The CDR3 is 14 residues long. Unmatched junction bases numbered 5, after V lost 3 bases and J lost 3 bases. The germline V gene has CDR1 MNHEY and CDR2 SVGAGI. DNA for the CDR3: TGTGCCAGCAGTTATGGGGGGGAACGCTACGAGCAGTACTTC. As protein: CASSYGGERYEQYF.

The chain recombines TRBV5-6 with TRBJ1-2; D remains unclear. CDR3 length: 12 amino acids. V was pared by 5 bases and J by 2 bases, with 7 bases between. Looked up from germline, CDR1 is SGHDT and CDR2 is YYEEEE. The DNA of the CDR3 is TGTGCCAGCAGTACGGGGAACTATGGCTACACCTTC. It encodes CASSTGNYGYTF.

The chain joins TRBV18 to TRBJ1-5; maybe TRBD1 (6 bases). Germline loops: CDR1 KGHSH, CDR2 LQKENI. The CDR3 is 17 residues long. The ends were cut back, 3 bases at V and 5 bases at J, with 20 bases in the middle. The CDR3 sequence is CASSPPGPVGAYQPQHF. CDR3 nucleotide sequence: TGTGCCAGCTCACCTCCGGGACCTGTGGGGGCATATCAGCCCCAGCATTTT.

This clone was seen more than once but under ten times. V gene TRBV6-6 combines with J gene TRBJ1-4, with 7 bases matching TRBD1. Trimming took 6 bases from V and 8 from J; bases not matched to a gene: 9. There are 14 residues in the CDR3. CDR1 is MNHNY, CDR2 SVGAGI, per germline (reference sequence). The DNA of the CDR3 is TGTGCCAGCAGCCTAGACAGGGATTTGGAAAAACTGTTTTTT. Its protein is CASSLDRDLEKLFF.

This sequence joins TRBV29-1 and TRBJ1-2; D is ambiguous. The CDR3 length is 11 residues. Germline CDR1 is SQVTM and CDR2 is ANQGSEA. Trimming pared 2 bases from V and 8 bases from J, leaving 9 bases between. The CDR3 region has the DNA TGCAGCGTTGAATCGGAGAGGGGCTACACCTTC. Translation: CSVESERGYTF. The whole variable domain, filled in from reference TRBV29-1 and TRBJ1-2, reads SAVISQKPSRDICQRGTSLTIQCQVDSQVTMMFWYRQQPGQSLTLIATANQGSEATYESGFVIDKFPISRPNLTFSTLTVSNMSPEDSSIYLCSVESERGYTFGSGTRLTVV.

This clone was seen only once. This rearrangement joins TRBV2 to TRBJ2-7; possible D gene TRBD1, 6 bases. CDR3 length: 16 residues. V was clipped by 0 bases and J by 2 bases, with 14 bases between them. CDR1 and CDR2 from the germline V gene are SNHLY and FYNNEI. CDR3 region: CASSEAPAGETYEQYF. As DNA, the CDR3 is TGTGCCAGCAGTGAAGCGCCGGCAGGGGAAACCTACGAGCAGTACTTC.

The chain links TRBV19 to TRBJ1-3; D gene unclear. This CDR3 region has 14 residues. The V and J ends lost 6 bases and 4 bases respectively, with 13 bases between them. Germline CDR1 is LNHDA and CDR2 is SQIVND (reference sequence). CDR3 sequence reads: CASRPDPRGNTIYF. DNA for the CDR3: TGTGCCAGTAGGCCCGATCCACGGGGAAACACCATATATTTT.

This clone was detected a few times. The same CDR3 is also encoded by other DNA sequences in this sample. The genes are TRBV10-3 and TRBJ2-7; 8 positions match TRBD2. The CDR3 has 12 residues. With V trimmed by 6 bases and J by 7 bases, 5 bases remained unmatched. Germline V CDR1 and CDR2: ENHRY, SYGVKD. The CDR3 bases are TGTGCCATCAGCGAGCGGGGGTGGGAGCAGTACTTC. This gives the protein CAISERGWEQYF.

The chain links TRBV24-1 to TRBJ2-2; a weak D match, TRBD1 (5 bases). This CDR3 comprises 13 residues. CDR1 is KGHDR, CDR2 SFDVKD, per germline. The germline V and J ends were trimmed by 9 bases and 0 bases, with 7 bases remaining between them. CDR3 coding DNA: TGTGCCACCGACAGCCCGAACACCGGGGAGCTGTTTTTT. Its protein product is CATDSPNTGELFF.

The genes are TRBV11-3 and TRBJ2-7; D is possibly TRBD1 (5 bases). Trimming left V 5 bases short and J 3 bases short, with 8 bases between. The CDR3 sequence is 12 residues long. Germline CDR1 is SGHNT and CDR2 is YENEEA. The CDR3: CASSLDNYEQYF. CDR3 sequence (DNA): TGTGCCAGCAGCCTGGACAACTACGAGCAGTACTTC.

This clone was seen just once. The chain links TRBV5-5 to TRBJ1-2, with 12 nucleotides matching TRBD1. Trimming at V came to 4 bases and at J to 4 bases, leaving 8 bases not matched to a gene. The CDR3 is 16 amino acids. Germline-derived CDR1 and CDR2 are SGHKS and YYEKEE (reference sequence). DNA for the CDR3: TGTGCCAGCAGCGTGGGACAGGGGGCGTCCATCTATGGCTACACCTTC. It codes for CASSVGQGASIYGYTF.

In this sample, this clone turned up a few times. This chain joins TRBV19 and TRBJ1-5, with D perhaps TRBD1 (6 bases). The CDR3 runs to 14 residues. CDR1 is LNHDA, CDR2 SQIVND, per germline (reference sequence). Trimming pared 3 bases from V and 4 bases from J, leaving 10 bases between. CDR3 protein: CASSMKGGNQPQHF. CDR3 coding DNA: TGTGCCAGTAGTATGAAGGGGGGGAATCAGCCCCAGCATTTT. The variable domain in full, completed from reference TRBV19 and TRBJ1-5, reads DGGITQSPKYLFRKEGQNVTLSCEQNLNHDAMYWYRQDPGQGLRLIYYSQIVNDFQKGDIAEGYSVSREKKESFPLTVTSAQKNPTAFYLCASSMKGGNQPQHFGDGTRLSIL.

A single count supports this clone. The CDR3 DNA follows: TGCGCCAGCAGCTTGTGGAGCGGGGATTACAATGAGCAGTTCTTC. This gives the protein CASSLWSGDYNEQFF. The J gene is TRBJ2-1, the V gene TRBV5-1, with 7 nucleotides matching TRBD2. J lost 4 bases, V lost 1 base, and 5 bases had no gene match. Germline CDR1 and CDR2: SGHRS and YFSETQ. The CDR3 covers 15 residues.

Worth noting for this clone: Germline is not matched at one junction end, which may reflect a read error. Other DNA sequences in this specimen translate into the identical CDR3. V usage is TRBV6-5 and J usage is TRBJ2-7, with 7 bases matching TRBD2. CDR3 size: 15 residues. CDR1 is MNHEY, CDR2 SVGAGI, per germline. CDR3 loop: CASSSSLPGLAEQYF. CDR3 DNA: TGTGCCAGCAGTTCCTCGTTACCGGGCCTAGCGGAGCAATACTTC.

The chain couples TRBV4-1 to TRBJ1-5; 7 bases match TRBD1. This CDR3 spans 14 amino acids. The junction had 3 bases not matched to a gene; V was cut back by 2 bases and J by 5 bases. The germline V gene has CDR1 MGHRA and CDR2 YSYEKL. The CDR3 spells CASSQTGTDQPQHF. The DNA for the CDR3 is TGCGCCAGCAGCCAAACCGGGACAGATCAGCCCCAGCATTTT.

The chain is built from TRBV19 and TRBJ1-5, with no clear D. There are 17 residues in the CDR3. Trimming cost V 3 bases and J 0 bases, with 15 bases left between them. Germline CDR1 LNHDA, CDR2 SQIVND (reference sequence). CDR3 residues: CASSILPGSYSNQPQHF. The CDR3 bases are TGTGCCAGTAGTATCCTTCCTGGGAGTTATAGCAATCAGCCCCAGCATTTT.

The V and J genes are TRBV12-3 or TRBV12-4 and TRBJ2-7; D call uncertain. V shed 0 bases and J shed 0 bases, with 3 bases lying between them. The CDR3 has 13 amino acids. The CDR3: CASSLASSYEQYF. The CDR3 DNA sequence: TGTGCCAGCAGTTTAGCGAGCTCCTACGAGCAGTACTTC.

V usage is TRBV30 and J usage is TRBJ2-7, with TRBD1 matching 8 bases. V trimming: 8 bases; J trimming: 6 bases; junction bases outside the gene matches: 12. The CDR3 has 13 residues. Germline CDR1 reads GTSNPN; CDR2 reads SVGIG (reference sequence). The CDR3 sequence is CAGFDRGAGEQYF. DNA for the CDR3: TGTGCCGGATTTGACAGGGGCGCAGGCGAGCAGTACTTC.